Shown below are 25 T cell receptor beta chains from a single sample sequenced in a study of cytomegalovirus exposure and HLA in healthy donors. This PCR relied on a set of 60 Vbeta primers and 13 Jbeta primers. Produced via immunoSEQ multiplex PCR; TCRdb's table is partial and in-frame only. The sample carries approximately 150,000 clones, approximately 67% recorded once. Sequenced input: PBMCs. Receptors originate from a woman aged 55-75 years in good health and CMV-seronegative.

The rearrangement joins TRBV7-6 to TRBJ2-2, with TRBD2 matching over 13 bases. The CDR3 runs 16 residues. Germline values: CDR1 SGHVS, CDR2 FNYEAQ. Losses at the gene ends were 5 bases for V and 4 bases for J; bases not matched to a gene: 4. The CDR3 loop is CASSTTSGRATGELFF. CDR3 bases: TGTGCCAGCAGCACCACTAGCGGGAGGGCCACCGGGGAGCTGTTTTTT.

The rearrangement joins TRBV9 to TRBJ2-2, with D maybe TRBD2 (5 bases). The germline V gene encodes CDR1 SGDLS and CDR2 YYNGEE. V was trimmed by 1 base and J by 0 bases, leaving 13 bases between them. This CDR3 contains 17 residues. CDR3 in amino acids: CASSVLSGTTNTGELFF. In DNA, the CDR3 is TGTGCCAGCAGCGTACTGTCGGGAACTACGAACACCGGGGAGCTGTTTTTT.

This chain links TRBV5-4 with TRBJ2-7, with D perhaps TRBD1 (6 bases). Germline V gene lookup returns CDR1 SGHNT and CDR2 YYREEE (reference sequence). V gave up 3 bases and J gave up 2 bases, with 15 bases separating them. The CDR3 extends over 15 amino acids. CDR3 in DNA: TGTGCCAGCAGCTATGGGGACACGGATCCCTACGAGCAGTACTTC. It codes for CASSYGDTDPYEQYF.

This clone was counted only a few times. V gene TRBV29-1 combines with J gene TRBJ2-5, with 7 nucleotides matching TRBD2. The junction had 11 bases not matched to a gene; V was cut back by 6 bases and J by 7 bases. The CDR3 is 13 residues long. Looked up from germline, CDR1 is SQVTM and CDR2 is ANQGSEA. The CDR3 nucleotides read TGCAGCGTGGGGTCTCCCGGGGGGTTGACCCAGTACTTC. Protein: CSVGSPGGLTQYF.

This clone was observed a handful of times. In DNA form, the CDR3 reads TGTGCCAGCAGCCGGGACAGGCGTCGGGAGCAGTACTTC. It translates to CASSRDRRREQYF. The genes are TRBV11-2 and TRBJ2-7, with 8 nucleotides matching TRBD1. Germline CDR1 is SGHAT and CDR2 is FQNNGV. CDR3 size: 13 residues. V shed 5 bases and J 7 bases; nucleotides not matched to a gene: 7.

This chain links TRBV6-1 with TRBJ2-5, with D possibly being TRBD1 (5 bases). CDR1 and CDR2 from the germline V gene are MNHNS and SASEGT. The CDR3 extends over 13 amino acids. V was shortened by 2 bases and J by 4 bases, with 8 bases between the two germline ends. CDR3 loop: CASSEQGPETQYF. CDR3 sequence (DNA): TGTGCCAGCAGTGAACAGGGCCCAGAGACCCAGTACTTC.

This clone appeared a few times. The V call is TRBV5-3, the J call TRBJ1-2, with D possibly TRBD1 on 5 matching bases. TRBV5-3 is reported as an ORF; its role is uncertain. V lost 0 bases to trimming and J lost 6 bases, with 9 bases between them. This CDR3 contains 13 residues. The CDR3 loop reads CARSLDKGNGYTF. DNA of the CDR3: TGTGCCAGAAGCTTGGATAAGGGGAATGGCTACACCTTC.

This sequence joins TRBV6-6 and TRBJ2-3, with a weak D call TRBD2 (5 bases). The germline V gene encodes CDR1 MNHNY and CDR2 SVGAGI (reference sequence). V was pared by 4 bases and J by 4 bases, with 15 bases between. The CDR3 loop spans 15 amino acids. DNA for the CDR3: TGTGCCAGCAGTTTAATGGTAGCGAGGGCAGATACGCAGTATTTT. This encodes CASSLMVARADTQYF.

In this sample, this clone turned up a few times. This rearrangement joins TRBV10-3 to TRBJ2-7, with 8 bases fitting TRBD1. CDR1 and CDR2 from the germline V gene are ENHRY and SYGVKD. J lost 5 bases, V lost 2 bases, and 5 bases had no gene match. The CDR3 is made up of 14 amino acids. Written as DNA, the CDR3 is TGTGCCATCAGTGAGGGAAACAGGGGGAACGAGCAGTACTTC. Encoded protein: CAISEGNRGNEQYF.

V is TRBV11-3 and J is TRBJ2-7; 10 positions agree with TRBD1. The CDR3 covers 15 residues. Per germline, CDR1 SGHNT and CDR2 YENEEA. V dropped 5 bases and J dropped 3; count of bases not matched to a gene: 7. This chain's CDR3 is CASSKVGDRGYEQYF. In DNA form, the CDR3 reads TGTGCCAGCAGCAAGGTGGGGGACAGGGGCTACGAGCAGTACTTC.

This clone was observed a single time. The V and J genes are TRBV5-4 and TRBJ1-3; tentatively, D is TRBD1 (5 bases). V gave up 1 base and J gave up 0 bases, with 11 bases separating them. Germline lookup yields CDR1 SGHNT and CDR2 YYREEE (reference sequence). This CDR3 is 16 amino acids long. As DNA, the CDR3 is TGTGCCAGCAGCTTGTTGGGGCAGAACTCTGGAAACACCATATATTTT. Translating gives CASSLLGQNSGNTIYF.

This clone was counted only a few times. The sample has other DNA sequences that encode this CDR3 too. The chain recombines TRBV5-1 with TRBJ2-3; D is ambiguous. The CDR3 covers 15 residues. CDR1 and CDR2 from the germline V gene are SGHRS and YFSETQ. V was trimmed by 0 bases and J by 0 bases, leaving 8 bases between them. DNA for the CDR3: TGCGCCAGCAGCTTGGAGCACCCTAGCACAGATACGCAGTATTTT. Protein: CASSLEHPSTDTQYF.

V gene TRBV5-1 combines with J gene TRBJ2-5; 7 bases are a match to TRBD2. V was pared by 3 bases and J by 4 bases, with 9 bases of the junction left unmatched. This CDR3 has 15 amino acids. Per the germline V gene, CDR1 is SGHRS and CDR2 is YFSETQ. The CDR3 DNA sequence: TGCGCCAGCAGCTCCCCGGGGAGGGCCCCAGAGACCCAGTACTTC. Encoded protein: CASSSPGRAPETQYF.

CDR3 residues: CASSLTGPGELFF. The CDR3 region has the DNA TGTGCCAGCAGCTTGACGGGTCCCGGGGAGCTGTTTTTT. The rearrangement uses TRBV5-6 and TRBJ2-2; unclear D gene. Looked up from germline, CDR1 is SGHDT and CDR2 is YYEEEE. Trimming took off 1 base at V and 6 bases at J, with 7 bases between the two ends. The CDR3 has 13 residues.

The rearrangement links TRBV5-4 to TRBJ1-4; D is unclear. Trimming removed 1 base at V and 8 bases at J, with 18 bases between. The CDR3 length is 16 residues. Germline V gene data show CDR1 as SGHNT and CDR2 as YYREEE (reference sequence). In DNA form, the CDR3 reads TGTGCCAGCAGCTTGTTTGGCCTACAGCCGGGAGAAAAACTGTTTTTT. Residues: CASSLFGLQPGEKLFF.

The chain combines TRBV2 with TRBJ1-5, with 7 nucleotides matching TRBD1. CDR3 length: 12 amino acids. Unmatched junction bases numbered 5, after V lost 8 bases and J lost 7 bases. CDR1 SNHLY and CDR2 FYNNEI come from the germline V gene. The CDR3 nucleotides are TGTGCCAGCTCAGGGGGAAGCCAGCCCCAGCATTTT. Its translation is CASSGGSQPQHF.

V and J are TRBV5-8 and TRBJ1-5, with TRBD1 as a possible D gene (5 bases). CDR1 SGHTS and CDR2 YDEGEE come from the germline V gene. The CDR3 covers 15 residues. The V end lost 4 bases, the J end lost 1 base, and 12 bases lay between the germline ends. CDR3 protein: CASSLDGGSNQPQHF. In DNA form, the CDR3 reads TGTGCCAGCAGCCTGGACGGGGGGAGCAATCAGCCCCAGCATTTT.

This chain's CDR3 is CASSAHRGSAPTGELFF. The CDR3 region has the DNA TGTGCCAGCAGCGCCCACAGGGGTAGCGCGCCGACCGGGGAGCTGTTTTTT. The V and J genes are TRBV9 and TRBJ2-2; TRBD1 aligns across 7 bases. CDR3 size: 17 residues. Germline CDR1 is SGDLS and CDR2 is YYNGEE. The junction had 13 bases not matched to a gene; V was cut back by 3 bases and J by 5 bases.

This clone came up a few times. The V and J genes are TRBV7-2 and TRBJ2-1; 9 nucleotides line up with TRBD2. The germline V gene has CDR1 SGHTA and CDR2 FQGNSA. V gave up 5 bases and J gave up 5 bases; unmatched junction bases: 10. The CDR3 length is 16 residues. The CDR3 region is CASSPQSGGRHNEQFF. CDR3 coding DNA: TGTGCCAGCAGCCCCCAGAGCGGGGGGCGACACAATGAGCAGTTCTTC. Based on the CDR3 plus reference TRBV7-2 and TRBJ2-1, the full variable domain is GAGVSQSPSNKVTEKGKDVELRCDPISGHTALYWYRQSLGQGLEFLIYFQGNSAPDKSGLPSDRFSAERTGGSVSTLTIQRTQQEDSAVYLCASSPQSGGRHNEQFFGPGTRLTVL.

The chain links TRBV6-5 to TRBJ2-7, with D perhaps TRBD2 (6 bases). The CDR3 is 13 residues long. V dropped 6 bases and J dropped 4 bases, with 13 bases sitting between them. The germline V gene encodes CDR1 MNHEY and CDR2 SVGAGI. The CDR3 coding sequence is TGTGCCAGCAGCGCGGGGTTTGAATACGAGCAGTACTTC. Translated: CASSAGFEYEQYF.

The gene calls are TRBV25-1 and TRBJ2-5; a weak D match, TRBD2 (6 bases). The CDR3 sequence is 12 residues long. V was trimmed by 3 bases and J by 7 bases, leaving 9 bases between them. Per germline, CDR1 MGHDK and CDR2 SYGVNS. The DNA for the CDR3 is TGTGCCAGCAGTGAGGAGCGGGCGACCCAGTACTTC. The encoded protein is CASSEERATQYF.

In its sample, this clone was seen a few times. The rearrangement uses TRBV6-5 and TRBJ1-5; D gene unclear. The V end was cut by 0 bases, the J end by 2 bases, with 8 bases between. The CDR3 has 15 amino acids. Germline CDR1 is MNHEY and CDR2 is SVGAGI. The CDR3 loop reads CASSYSRSGNQPQHF. CDR3 in DNA: TGTGCCAGCAGTTACTCCCGCAGTGGCAATCAGCCCCAGCATTTT.

V gene TRBV7-8 combines with J gene TRBJ2-7; tentatively, D is TRBD2 (6 bases). The CDR3 has 15 amino acids. CDR1 is SGHVS and CDR2 is FQNEAQ in the germline V gene. The V and J ends lost 0 bases and 0 bases respectively, with 9 bases between them. CDR3 DNA sequence: TGTGCCAGCAGCTTAGCCGGGGGAGACTCCTACGAGCAGTACTTC. Amino acids: CASSLAGGDSYEQYF. Drawing the rest from reference TRBV7-8 and TRBJ2-7, the complete variable domain is GAGVSQSPRYKVAKRGQDVALRCDPISGHVSLFWYQQALGQGPEFLTYFQNEAQLDKSGLPSDRFFAERPEGSVSTLKIQRTQQEDSAVYLCASSLAGGDSYEQYFGPGTRLTVT.

Only one count was recorded for this clone. The rearrangement joins TRBV9 to TRBJ2-3; possible D gene TRBD1, 5 bases. Germline loops: CDR1 SGDLS, CDR2 YYNGEE. There are 15 residues in the CDR3. The germline V and J ends were trimmed by 0 bases and 4 bases, with 12 bases remaining between them. The CDR3 coding sequence is TGTGCCAGCAGCGTAGCAGGGAAGTACGCAGATACGCAGTATTTT. Translated, it gives CASSVAGKYADTQYF. Based on the CDR3 plus reference TRBV9 and TRBJ2-3, the full variable domain is DSGVTQTPKHLITATGQRVTLRCSPRSGDLSVYWYQQSLDQGLQFLIQYYNGEERAKGNILERFSAQQFPDLHSELNLSSLELGDSALYFCASSVAGKYADTQYFGPGTRLTVL.

The chain links TRBV9 to TRBJ2-1, with 8 nucleotides matching TRBD2. The CDR3 contains 15 residues. J lost 0 bases, V lost 3 bases, and 2 bases had no gene match. The germline V gene has CDR1 SGDLS and CDR2 YYNGEE. The CDR3 DNA follows: TGTGCCAGCAGCGCGGGACTAGGCTCCTACAATGAGCAGTTCTTC. The encoded protein is CASSAGLGSYNEQFF.